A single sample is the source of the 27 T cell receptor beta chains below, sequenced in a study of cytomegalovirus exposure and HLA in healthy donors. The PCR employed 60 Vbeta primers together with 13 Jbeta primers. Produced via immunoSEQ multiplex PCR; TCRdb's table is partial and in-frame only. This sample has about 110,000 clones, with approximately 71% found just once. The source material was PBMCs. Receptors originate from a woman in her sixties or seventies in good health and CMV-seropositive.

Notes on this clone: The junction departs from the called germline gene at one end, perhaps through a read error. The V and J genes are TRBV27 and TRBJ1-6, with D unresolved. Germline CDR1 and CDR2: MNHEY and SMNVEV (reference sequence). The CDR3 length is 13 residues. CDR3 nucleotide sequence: TGTGCCGGCAGTGATATTAGTGGTTCACCCCTCCACTTT. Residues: CAGSDISGSPLHF.

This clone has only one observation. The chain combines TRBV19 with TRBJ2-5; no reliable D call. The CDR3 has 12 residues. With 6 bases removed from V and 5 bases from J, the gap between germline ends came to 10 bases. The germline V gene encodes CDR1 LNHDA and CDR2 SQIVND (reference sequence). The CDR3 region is CASSLPGETQYF. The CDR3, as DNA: TGTGCCAGTAGCCTGCCGGGTGAGACCCAGTACTTC.

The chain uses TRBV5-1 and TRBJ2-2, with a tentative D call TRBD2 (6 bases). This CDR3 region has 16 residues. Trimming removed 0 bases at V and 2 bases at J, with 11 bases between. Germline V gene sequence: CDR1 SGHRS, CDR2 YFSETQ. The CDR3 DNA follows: TGCGCCAGCAGCTTGGCCGGAGGGGTAAACACCGGGGAGCTGTTTTTT. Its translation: CASSLAGGVNTGELFF.

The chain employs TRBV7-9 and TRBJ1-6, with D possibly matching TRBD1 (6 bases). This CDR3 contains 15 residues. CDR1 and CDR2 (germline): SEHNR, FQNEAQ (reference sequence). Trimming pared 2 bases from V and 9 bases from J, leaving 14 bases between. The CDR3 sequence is CASSLQSQGTSPLHF. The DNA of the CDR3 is TGTGCCAGCAGCTTACAGTCTCAGGGGACTTCACCCCTCCACTTT.

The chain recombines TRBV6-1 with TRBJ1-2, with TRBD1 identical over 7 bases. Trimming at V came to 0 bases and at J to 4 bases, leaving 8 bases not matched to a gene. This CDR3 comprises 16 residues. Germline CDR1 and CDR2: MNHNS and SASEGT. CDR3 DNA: TGTGCCAGCAGTGAAGCGGGGACAGTACCCTCCTATGGCTACACCTTC. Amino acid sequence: CASSEAGTVPSYGYTF.

The chain's CDR3 is CASSSPSGSSYEQYF. CDR3 nucleotides: TGTGCCAGCAGTTCCCCGTCGGGGAGTTCCTACGAGCAGTACTTC. V is TRBV6-5 and J is TRBJ2-7; D may be TRBD2 (5 bases). The V gene lost 4 bases and the J gene lost 1 base, with 14 bases spanning the gap. This CDR3 has 15 residues. Germline assignment: CDR1 MNHEY and CDR2 SVGAGI.

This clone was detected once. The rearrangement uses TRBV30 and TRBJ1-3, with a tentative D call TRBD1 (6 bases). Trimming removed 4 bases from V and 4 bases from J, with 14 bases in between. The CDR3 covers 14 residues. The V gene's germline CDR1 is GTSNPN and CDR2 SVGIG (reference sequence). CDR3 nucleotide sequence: TGTGCCTGGAAAATGGGGGCTGCGGGAAACACCATATATTTT. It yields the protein CAWKMGAAGNTIYF.

CDR3 loop: CASSLGQGAKNSPLHF. CDR3 DNA sequence: TGCGCCAGCAGCTTGGGGCAGGGGGCGAAAAATTCACCCCTCCACTTT. The J gene is TRBJ1-6, the V gene TRBV5-1; 8 nucleotides match TRBD1. After removal of 0 bases from V and 7 bases from J, the junction contained 6 bases not matched to a gene. CDR3 size: 16 residues. Germline loops: CDR1 SGHRS, CDR2 YFSETQ.

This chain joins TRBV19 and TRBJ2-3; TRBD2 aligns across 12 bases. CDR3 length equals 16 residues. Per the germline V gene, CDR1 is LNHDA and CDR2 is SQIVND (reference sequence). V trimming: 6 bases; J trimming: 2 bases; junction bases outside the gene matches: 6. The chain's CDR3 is CASRLAGGPHTDTQYF. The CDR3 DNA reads TGTGCCAGTAGACTAGCGGGGGGACCTCACACAGATACGCAGTATTTT.

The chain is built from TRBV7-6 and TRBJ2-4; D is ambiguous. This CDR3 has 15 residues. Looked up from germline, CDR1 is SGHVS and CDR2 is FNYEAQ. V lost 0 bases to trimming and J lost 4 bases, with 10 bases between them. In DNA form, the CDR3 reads TGTGCCAGCAGCTTAGCCCCCATCGGGAAAAACATTCAGTACTTC. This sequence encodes CASSLAPIGKNIQYF.

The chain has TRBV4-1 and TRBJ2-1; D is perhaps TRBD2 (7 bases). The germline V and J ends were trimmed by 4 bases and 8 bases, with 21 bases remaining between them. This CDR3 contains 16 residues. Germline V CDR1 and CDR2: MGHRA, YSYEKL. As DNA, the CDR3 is TGCGCCAGCAGCCGCAAATGGGAGGGGGGGCAGGATGAGCAGTTCTTC. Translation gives CASSRKWEGGQDEQFF.

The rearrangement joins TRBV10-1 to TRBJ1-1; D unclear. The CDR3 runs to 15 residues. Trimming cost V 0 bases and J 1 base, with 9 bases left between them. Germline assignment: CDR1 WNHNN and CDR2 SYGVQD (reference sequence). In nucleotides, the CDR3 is TGCGCCAGCAGTGAGTCGAGAGCGTGGAACACTGAAGCTTTCTTT. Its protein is CASSESRAWNTEAFF.

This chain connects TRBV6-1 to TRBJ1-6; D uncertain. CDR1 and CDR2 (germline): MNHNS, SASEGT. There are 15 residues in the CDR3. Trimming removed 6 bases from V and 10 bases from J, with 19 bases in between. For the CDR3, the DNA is TGTGCCAGCAGGGGTCAAGGTCCCCGCGGATCACCCCTCCACTTT. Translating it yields CASRGQGPRGSPLHF.

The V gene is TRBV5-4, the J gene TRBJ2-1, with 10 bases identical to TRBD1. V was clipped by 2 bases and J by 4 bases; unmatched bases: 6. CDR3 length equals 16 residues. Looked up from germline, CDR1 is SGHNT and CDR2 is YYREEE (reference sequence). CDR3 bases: TGTGCCAGCAGCTTACGGGACAGGGGTATATACAATGAGCAGTTCTTC. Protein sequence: CASSLRDRGIYNEQFF.

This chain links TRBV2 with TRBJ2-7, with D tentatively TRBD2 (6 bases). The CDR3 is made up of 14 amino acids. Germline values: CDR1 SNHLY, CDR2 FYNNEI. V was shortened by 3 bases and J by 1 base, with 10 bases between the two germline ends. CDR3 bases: TGTGCCAGCAGTGATTGGAGGGTTTCCTACGAGCAGTACTTC. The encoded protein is CASSDWRVSYEQYF.

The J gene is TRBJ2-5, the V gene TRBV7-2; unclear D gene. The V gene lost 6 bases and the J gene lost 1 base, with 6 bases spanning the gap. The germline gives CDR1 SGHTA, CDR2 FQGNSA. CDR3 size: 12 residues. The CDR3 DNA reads TGTGCCAGCAGGGGCGCCCAAGAGACCCAGTACTTC. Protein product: CASRGAQETQYF. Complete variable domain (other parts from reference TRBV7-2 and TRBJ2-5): GAGVSQSPSNKVTEKGKDVELRCDPISGHTALYWYRQSLGQGLEFLIYFQGNSAPDKSGLPSDRFSAERTGGSVSTLTIQRTQQEDSAVYLCASRGAQETQYFGPGTRLLVL.

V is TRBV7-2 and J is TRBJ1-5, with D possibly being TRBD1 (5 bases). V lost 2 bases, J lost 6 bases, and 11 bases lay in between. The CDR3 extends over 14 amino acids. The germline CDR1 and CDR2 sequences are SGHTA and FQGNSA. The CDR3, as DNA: TGTGCCAGCAGCTTACGTGGGGGGGGTCAGCCCCAGCATTTT. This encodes CASSLRGGGQPQHF.

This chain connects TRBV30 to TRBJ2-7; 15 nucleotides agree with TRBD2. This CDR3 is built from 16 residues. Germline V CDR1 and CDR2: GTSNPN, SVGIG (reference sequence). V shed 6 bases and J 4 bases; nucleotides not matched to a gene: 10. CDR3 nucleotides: TGTGCCTGCCAGGGACTAGCGGGGGGCCGGGTATACGAGCAGTACTTC. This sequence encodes CACQGLAGGRVYEQYF.

The CDR3 DNA reads TGTGCCAGCAGCTCGGACAGGCTCAATTCACCCCTCCACTTT. Translated, it gives CASSSDRLNSPLHF. The rearrangement joins TRBV5-6 to TRBJ1-6; the match to TRBD1 covers 7 bases. J lost 7 bases, V lost 3 bases, and 4 bases had no gene match. Germline V gene sequence: CDR1 SGHDT, CDR2 YYEEEE. This CDR3 spans 14 amino acids.

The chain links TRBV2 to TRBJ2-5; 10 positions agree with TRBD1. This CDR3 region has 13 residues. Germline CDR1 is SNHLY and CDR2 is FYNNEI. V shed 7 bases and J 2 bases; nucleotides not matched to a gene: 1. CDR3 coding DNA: TGTGCCAGCAAGGACAGGGGGCAAGAGACCCAGTACTTC. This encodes CASKDRGQETQYF.

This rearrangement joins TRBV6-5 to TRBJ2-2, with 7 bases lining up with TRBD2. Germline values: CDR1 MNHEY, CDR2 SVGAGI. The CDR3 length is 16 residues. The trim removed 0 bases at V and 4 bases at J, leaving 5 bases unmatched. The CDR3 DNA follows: TGTGCCAGCAGTTACTCTTATTGGGGGGGCACCGGGGAGCTGTTTTTT. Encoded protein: CASSYSYWGGTGELFF.

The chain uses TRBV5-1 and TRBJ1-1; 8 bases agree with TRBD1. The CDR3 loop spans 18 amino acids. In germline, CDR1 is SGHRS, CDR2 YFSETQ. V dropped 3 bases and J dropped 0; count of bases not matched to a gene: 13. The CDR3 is CASSSTRQGREMNTEAFF. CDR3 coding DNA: TGCGCCAGCAGCTCCACGAGACAGGGGCGAGAAATGAACACTGAAGCTTTCTTT. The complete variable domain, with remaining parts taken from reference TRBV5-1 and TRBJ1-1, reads KAGVTQTPRYLIKTRGQQVTLSCSPISGHRSVSWYQQTPGQGLQFLFEYFSETQRNKGNFPGRFSGRQFSNSRSEMNVSTLELGDSALYLCASSSTRQGREMNTEAFFGQGTRLTVV.

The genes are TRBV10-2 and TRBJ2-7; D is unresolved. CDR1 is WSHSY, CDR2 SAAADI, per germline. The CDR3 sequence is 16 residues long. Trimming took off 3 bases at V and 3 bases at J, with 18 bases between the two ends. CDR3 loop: CASSEPTVALRYEQYF. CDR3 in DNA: TGCGCCAGCAGTGAACCAACAGTCGCCCTCCGCTACGAGCAGTACTTC.

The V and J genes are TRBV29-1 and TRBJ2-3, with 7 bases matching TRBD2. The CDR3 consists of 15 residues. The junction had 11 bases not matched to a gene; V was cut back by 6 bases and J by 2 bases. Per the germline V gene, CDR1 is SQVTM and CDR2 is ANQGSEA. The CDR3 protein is CSVHLLRGSTDTQYF. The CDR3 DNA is TGCAGCGTCCATTTATTGCGGGGGTCCACAGATACGCAGTATTTT.

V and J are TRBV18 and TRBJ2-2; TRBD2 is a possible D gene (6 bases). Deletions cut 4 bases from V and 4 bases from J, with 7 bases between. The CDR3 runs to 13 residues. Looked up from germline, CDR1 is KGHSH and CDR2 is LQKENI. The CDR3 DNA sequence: TGTGCCAGCTCACTTAGCGGCACCGGGGAGCTGTTTTTT. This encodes CASSLSGTGELFF. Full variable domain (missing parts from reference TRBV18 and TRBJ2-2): NAGVMQNPRHLVRRRGQEARLRCSPMKGHSHVYWYRQLPEEGLKFMVYLQKENIIDESGMPKERFSAEFPKEGPSILRIQQVVRGDSAAYFCASSLSGTGELFFGEGSRLTVL.

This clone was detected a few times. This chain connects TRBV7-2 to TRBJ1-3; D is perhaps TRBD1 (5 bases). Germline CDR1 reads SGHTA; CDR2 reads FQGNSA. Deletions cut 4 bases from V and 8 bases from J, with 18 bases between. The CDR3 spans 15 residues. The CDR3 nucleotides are TGTGCCAGCAGCTCCCAGGAGGGGCAGGGCCACACCATATATTTT. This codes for CASSSQEGQGHTIYF.

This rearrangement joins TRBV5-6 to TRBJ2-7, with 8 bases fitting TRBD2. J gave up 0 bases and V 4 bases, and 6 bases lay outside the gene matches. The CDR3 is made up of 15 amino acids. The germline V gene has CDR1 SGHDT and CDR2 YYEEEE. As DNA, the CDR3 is TGTGCCAGCAGCCGATTAGCGGGGTCCTCCTACGAGCAGTACTTC. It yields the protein CASSRLAGSSYEQYF.